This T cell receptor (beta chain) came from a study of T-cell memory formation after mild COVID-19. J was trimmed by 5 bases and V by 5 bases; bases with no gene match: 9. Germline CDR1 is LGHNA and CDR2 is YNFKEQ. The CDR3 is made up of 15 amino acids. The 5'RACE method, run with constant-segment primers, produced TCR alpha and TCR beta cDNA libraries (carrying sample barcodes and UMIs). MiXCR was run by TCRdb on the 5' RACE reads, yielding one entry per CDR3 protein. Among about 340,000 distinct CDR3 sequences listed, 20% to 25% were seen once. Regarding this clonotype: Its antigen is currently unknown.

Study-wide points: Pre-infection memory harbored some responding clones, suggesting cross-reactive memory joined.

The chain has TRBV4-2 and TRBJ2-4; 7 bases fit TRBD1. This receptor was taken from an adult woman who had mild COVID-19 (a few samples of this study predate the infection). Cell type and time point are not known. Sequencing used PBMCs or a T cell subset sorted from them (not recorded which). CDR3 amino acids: CASSAEAQGQNIQYF. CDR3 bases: TGTGCCAGCAGCGCGGAGGCACAGGGGCAAAACATTCAGTACTTC.